The clone carrying this T cell receptor beta chain was recorded only once. What it recognizes is unknown. A much larger clonotype is one base distant, so this may be a read error. The CDR3 loop spans 15 amino acids. With 8 bases clipped from V and 6 bases from J, the junction kept 9 bases outside the gene matches. The data originate from a study of T cells in Graves' hyperthyroidism and ophthalmopathy. The study's findings and limits: Appearing also in blood were most of the thyroid clonotypes expanded above 0.001. Through a model of 13 V-J features, ophthalmopathy was separated from stable hyperthyroidism.

RNA transcripts were the template for amplifying TCR beta CDR3 regions. First-round RT-PCR of the TCR CDR3 relied on the HTBI primer set. MiXCR, applied by TCRdb to the multiplex PCR reads, yields one record per CDR3 protein. The sample contains 500,000 to 750,000 distinct CDR3 sequences, under 60% of which appear only once. Clinical symptoms, serum thyroxine and TRAb, thyroid ultrasound and orbital computed tomography were used for the diagnoses. This clonotype was sampled from a woman aged 18-30 years with Graves' hyperthyroidism. Specimen: peripheral blood or thyroid tissue (not recorded which). The rearrangement uses TRBV12-3 or TRBV12-4 and TRBJ2-2; TRBD1 matches 10 bases. This chain's CDR3 is CASSGGTGVSGELFF. Here the CDR3 DNA reads TGTGCCAGCTCCGGGGGGACAGGGGTTTCCGGGGAGCTGTTTTTT.